A single sample gave rise to the 20 T cell receptor beta chains below, sequenced in a study of blood T cell repertoires in COVID-19. Sequencing was performed with immunoSEQ multiplex PCR; in TCRdb, only in-frame clones are kept and a portion is missing. The sample holds 80,000 or so clones, 80% to 90% seen once. Sequenced: peripheral blood. Every receptor here comes from a man aged 55-75 years with COVID-19, enrolled during active disease.

The chain uses TRBV7-2 and TRBJ1-1; 8 positions match TRBD1. J lost 4 bases, V lost 6 bases, and 7 bases had no gene match. Germline CDR1 SGHTA, CDR2 FQGNSA. The CDR3 consists of 14 residues. The CDR3 loop reads CASRLNTGGTEAFF. CDR3 nucleotide sequence: TGTGCCAGCAGGTTGAATACAGGGGGCACTGAAGCTTTCTTT.

The rearrangement links TRBV20-1 to TRBJ2-5; D is ambiguous. Germline V gene data show CDR1 as DFQATT and CDR2 as SNEGSKA (reference sequence). V was clipped by 7 bases and J by 2 bases, with 8 bases between them. This CDR3 comprises 11 residues. The CDR3 nucleotides read TGCAGTGGCGTTCTACAAGAGACCCAGTACTTC. It is translated as CSGVLQETQYF.

The rearrangement joins TRBV7-6 to TRBJ2-7, with 7 positions matching TRBD1. After removal of 1 base from V and 2 bases from J, the junction contained 5 bases not matched to a gene. CDR1 SGHVS and CDR2 FNYEAQ come from the germline V gene. The CDR3 runs to 15 residues. Here the CDR3 reads CASSLEAGGAYEQYF. The CDR3 DNA follows: TGTGCCAGCAGCTTAGAGGCAGGGGGAGCCTACGAGCAGTACTTC.

This clone was detected only a few times. The V gene is TRBV4-1, the J gene TRBJ2-5; TRBD2 aligns across 16 bases. The J segment lost 2 bases and the V segment lost 0 bases, leaving 3 bases of the junction unmatched. The germline V gene encodes CDR1 MGHRA and CDR2 YSYEKL. The CDR3 consists of 18 residues. The CDR3 region is CASSQDMGLAGGQETQYF. The CDR3 bases are TGCGCCAGCAGCCAAGATATGGGACTAGCGGGGGGGCAAGAGACCCAGTACTTC.

This rearrangement joins TRBV30 to TRBJ2-7; 11 bases match TRBD2. After removal of 2 bases from V and 2 bases from J, the junction contained 8 bases not matched to a gene. Germline V gene data show CDR1 as GTSNPN and CDR2 as SVGIG (reference sequence). This CDR3 contains 16 residues. CDR3 region: CAWSRRLAGRTYEQYF. The CDR3 bases are TGTGCCTGGAGTCGACGACTAGCGGGGCGAACCTACGAGCAGTACTTC. The full variable domain, in which reference TRBV30 and TRBJ2-7 provide the parts outside the CDR3, is SQTIHQWPATLVQPVGSPLSLECTVEGTSNPNLYWYRQAAGRGLQLLFYSVGIGQISSEVPQNLSASRPQDRQFILSSKKLLLSDSGFYLCAWSRRLAGRTYEQYFGPGTRLTVT.

The chain combines TRBV3-1 (or the pseudogene TRBV3-2) with TRBJ1-4, with TRBD1 matching over 7 bases. CDR1 LGHDT and CDR2 YNNKEL come from the germline V gene (reference sequence). Germline trimming cut 6 bases from V and 8 bases from J; bases unmatched to any gene: 6. The CDR3 is 13 amino acids. CDR3 amino acids: CASRQGIREKLFF. CDR3 DNA: TGTGCCAGCAGACAGGGGATACGAGAAAAACTGTTTTTT.

This chain uses TRBV25-1 with TRBJ1-5; D gene ambiguous. V was clipped by 1 base and J by 1 base, with 8 bases between them. CDR3 length: 15 residues. Germline V CDR1 and CDR2: MGHDK, SYGVNS. CDR3 amino acids: CASSESRSSNQPQHF. CDR3 nucleotide sequence: TGTGCCAGCAGTGAATCTCGGTCGAGCAATCAGCCCCAGCATTTT.

The rearrangement uses TRBV3-1 (or the pseudogene TRBV3-2) and TRBJ2-3, with D perhaps TRBD2 (5 bases). Germline values: CDR1 LGHDT, CDR2 YNNKEL (reference sequence). V lost 2 bases and J lost 1, with 10 bases in between. There are 15 residues in the CDR3. CDR3 in amino acids: CASSQRRRGTDTQYF. For the CDR3, the DNA is TGTGCCAGCAGCCAAAGGAGGAGAGGCACAGATACGCAGTATTTT.

The chain combines TRBV6-2 or TRBV6-3 with TRBJ2-7, with TRBD1 identical over 7 bases. Per the germline V gene, CDR1 is MNHEY and CDR2 is SVGEGT. V shed 1 base and J 7 bases; nucleotides not matched to a gene: 7. The CDR3 sequence is 14 residues long. The CDR3 reads CASSYYGTVKEQYF. As DNA, the CDR3 is TGTGCCAGCAGTTACTATGGGACAGTGAAAGAGCAGTACTTC.

The chain links TRBV6-5 to TRBJ2-3; 8 bases map to TRBD2. The J segment lost 2 bases and the V segment lost 0 bases, leaving 4 bases of the junction unmatched. The length of the CDR3 is 16 residues. Germline CDR1 is MNHEY and CDR2 is SVGAGI. The CDR3 spells CASSYSGGGPTDTQYF. The CDR3 DNA reads as TGTGCCAGCAGTTACTCGGGCGGGGGGCCCACAGATACGCAGTATTTT.

The chain uses TRBV5-6 and TRBJ1-2; 7 bases are shared with TRBD1. The V and J ends lost 0 bases and 1 base, in that order; junction bases with no gene match: 3. CDR1 SGHDT and CDR2 YYEEEE come from the germline V gene. The CDR3 length is 15 residues. CDR3 nucleotides: TGTGCCAGCAGCTTGGCGCAGGGGGTTAACTATGGCTACACCTTC. Translating it yields CASSLAQGVNYGYTF.

This clone turned up a few times. The rearrangement joins TRBV2 to TRBJ2-5; perhaps TRBD1 as D (8 bases). Trimming stripped 7 bases from V and 4 bases from J, with 19 bases between. The CDR3 sequence is 15 residues long. Germline CDR1 reads SNHLY; CDR2 reads FYNNEI. Written as DNA, the CDR3 is TGTGCCAGCACCCAAACAGGGGGGGGGCGAGAGACCCAGTACTTC. As protein: CASTQTGGGRETQYF.

The rearrangement links TRBV5-1 to TRBJ2-7; weak D call: TRBD1 (5 bases). V was clipped by 7 bases and J by 2 bases, with 13 bases between them. The CDR3 loop spans 13 amino acids. Germline assignment: CDR1 SGHRS and CDR2 YFSETQ. The CDR3 nucleotides are TGCGCCAGCGGTAATACAGGACCCTACGAGCAGTACTTC. Amino acids: CASGNTGPYEQYF. Combining the CDR3 with reference TRBV5-1 and TRBJ2-7 gives the whole variable domain KAGVTQTPRYLIKTRGQQVTLSCSPISGHRSVSWYQQTPGQGLQFLFEYFSETQRNKGNFPGRFSGRQFSNSRSEMNVSTLELGDSALYLCASGNTGPYEQYFGPGTRLTVT.

This chain connects TRBV10-3 to TRBJ2-5, with 11 bases matching TRBD2. Trimming removed 3 bases from V and 4 bases from J; junction bases left unmatched: 7. Germline V gives CDR1 ENHRY, CDR2 SYGVKD. The CDR3 totals 16 residues. The CDR3 DNA is TGTGCCATCAGTGATCCTAGCGGGGGGAAGGGAGAGACCCAGTACTTC. Its protein is CAISDPSGGKGETQYF.

This clone occurred once. The chain links TRBV5-1 to TRBJ2-5; 11 nucleotides align to TRBD2. The CDR3 is 15 amino acids. CDR1 is SGHRS and CDR2 is YFSETQ in the germline V gene. The V gene end was trimmed by 5 bases and the J gene end by 5 bases; junction bases not matched to a gene: 8. The CDR3 region is CASSNSGGAGETQYF. CDR3 coding DNA: TGCGCCAGCAGTAATAGCGGGGGGGCGGGGGAGACCCAGTACTTC.

V and J are TRBV6-4 and TRBJ2-2; 8 bases agree with TRBD2. This CDR3 spans 16 amino acids. The germline gives CDR1 MRHNA, CDR2 SNTAGT. With V trimmed by 2 bases and J by 6 bases, 8 bases remained unmatched. CDR3 bases: TGTGCCAGCAGTGACGTTGGACTAGCCGGGTCCGGGGAGCTGTTTTTT. Its translation is CASSDVGLAGSGELFF.

The chain uses TRBV6-5 and TRBJ2-3; the D gene is possibly TRBD1 (6 bases). Germline-derived CDR1 and CDR2 are MNHEY and SVGAGI. V lost 6 bases to trimming and J lost 4 bases, with 14 bases between them. The CDR3 spans 14 residues. The CDR3 DNA sequence: TGTGCCAGCAGGGATACAGGGTTGTCAGATACGCAGTATTTT. Translation gives CASRDTGLSDTQYF.

This rearrangement joins TRBV24-1 to TRBJ2-3; perhaps TRBD2 as D (6 bases). The germline V and J ends were trimmed by 4 bases and 7 bases, with 20 bases remaining between them. The CDR3 loop spans 16 amino acids. From germline, CDR1 is KGHDR and CDR2 SFDVKD. The CDR3 nucleotides read TGTGCCACCAGTGACCCTTCTACCGGGGACTTACATACGCAGTATTTT. Its protein is CATSDPSTGDLHTQYF.

This chain uses TRBV30 with TRBJ1-4; 10 bases are shared with TRBD1. The CDR3 covers 14 residues. From germline, CDR1 is GTSNPN and CDR2 SVGIG (reference sequence). V dropped 3 bases and J dropped 6; count of bases not matched to a gene: 4. As DNA, the CDR3 is TGTGCCTGGAGCCGACAGGGGGCCCATGAAAAACTGTTTTTT. It yields the protein CAWSRQGAHEKLFF.

The chain has TRBV19 and TRBJ2-4, with 10 bases fitting TRBD1. With 5 bases clipped from V and 10 bases from J, the junction kept 8 bases outside the gene matches. The CDR3 runs 14 residues. Germline lookup yields CDR1 LNHDA and CDR2 SQIVND (reference sequence). The CDR3 spells CASSPRTGGRIQYF. CDR3 bases: TGTGCCAGTAGTCCCCGGACAGGGGGGAGGATTCAGTACTTC.